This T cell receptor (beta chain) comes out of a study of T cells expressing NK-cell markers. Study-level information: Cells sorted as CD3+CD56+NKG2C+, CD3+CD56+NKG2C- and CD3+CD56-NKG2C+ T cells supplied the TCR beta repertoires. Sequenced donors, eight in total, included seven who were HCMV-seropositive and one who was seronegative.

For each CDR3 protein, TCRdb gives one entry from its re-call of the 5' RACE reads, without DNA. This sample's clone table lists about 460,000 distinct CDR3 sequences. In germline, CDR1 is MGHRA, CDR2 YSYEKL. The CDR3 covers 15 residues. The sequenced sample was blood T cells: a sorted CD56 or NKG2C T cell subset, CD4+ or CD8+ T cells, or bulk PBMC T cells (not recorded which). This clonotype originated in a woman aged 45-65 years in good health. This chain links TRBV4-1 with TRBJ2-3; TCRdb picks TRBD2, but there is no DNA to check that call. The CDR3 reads CASRLPGLGGGTQYF.